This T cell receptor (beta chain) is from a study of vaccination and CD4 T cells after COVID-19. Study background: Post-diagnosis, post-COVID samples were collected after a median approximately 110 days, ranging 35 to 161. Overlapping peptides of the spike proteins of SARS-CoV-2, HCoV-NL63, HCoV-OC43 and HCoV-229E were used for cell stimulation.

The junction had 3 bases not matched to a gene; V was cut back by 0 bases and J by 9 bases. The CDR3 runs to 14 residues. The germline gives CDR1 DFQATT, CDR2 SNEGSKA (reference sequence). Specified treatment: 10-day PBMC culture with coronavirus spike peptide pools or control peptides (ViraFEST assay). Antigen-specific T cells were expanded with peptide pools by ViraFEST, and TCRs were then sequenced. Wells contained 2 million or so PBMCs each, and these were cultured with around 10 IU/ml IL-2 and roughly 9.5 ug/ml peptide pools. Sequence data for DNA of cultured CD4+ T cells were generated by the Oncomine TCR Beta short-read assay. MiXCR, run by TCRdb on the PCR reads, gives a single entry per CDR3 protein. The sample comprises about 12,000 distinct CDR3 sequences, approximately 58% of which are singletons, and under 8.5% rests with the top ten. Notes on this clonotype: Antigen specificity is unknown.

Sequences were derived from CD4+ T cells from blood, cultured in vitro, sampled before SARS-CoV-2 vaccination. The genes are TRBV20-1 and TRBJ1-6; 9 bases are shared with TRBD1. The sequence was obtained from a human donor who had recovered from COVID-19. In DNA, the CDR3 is TGCAGTGCTAGAGATGGACAGGGGACTTCACCCCTCCACTTT. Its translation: CSARDGQGTSPLHF.